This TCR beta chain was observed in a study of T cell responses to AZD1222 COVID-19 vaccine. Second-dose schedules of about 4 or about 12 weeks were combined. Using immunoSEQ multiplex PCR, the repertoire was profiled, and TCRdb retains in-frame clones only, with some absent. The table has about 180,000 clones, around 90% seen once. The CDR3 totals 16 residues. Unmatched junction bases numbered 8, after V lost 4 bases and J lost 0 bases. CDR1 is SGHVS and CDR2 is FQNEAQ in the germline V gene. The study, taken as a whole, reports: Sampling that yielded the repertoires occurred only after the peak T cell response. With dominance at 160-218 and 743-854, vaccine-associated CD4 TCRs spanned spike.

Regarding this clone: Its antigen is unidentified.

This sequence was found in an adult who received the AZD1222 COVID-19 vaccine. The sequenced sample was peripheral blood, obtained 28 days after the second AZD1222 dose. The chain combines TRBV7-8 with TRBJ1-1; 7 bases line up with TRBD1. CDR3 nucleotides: TGTGCCAGCAGCTCCGGGACAGCCGGCATGAACACTGAAGCTTTCTTT. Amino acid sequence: CASSSGTAGMNTEAFF.